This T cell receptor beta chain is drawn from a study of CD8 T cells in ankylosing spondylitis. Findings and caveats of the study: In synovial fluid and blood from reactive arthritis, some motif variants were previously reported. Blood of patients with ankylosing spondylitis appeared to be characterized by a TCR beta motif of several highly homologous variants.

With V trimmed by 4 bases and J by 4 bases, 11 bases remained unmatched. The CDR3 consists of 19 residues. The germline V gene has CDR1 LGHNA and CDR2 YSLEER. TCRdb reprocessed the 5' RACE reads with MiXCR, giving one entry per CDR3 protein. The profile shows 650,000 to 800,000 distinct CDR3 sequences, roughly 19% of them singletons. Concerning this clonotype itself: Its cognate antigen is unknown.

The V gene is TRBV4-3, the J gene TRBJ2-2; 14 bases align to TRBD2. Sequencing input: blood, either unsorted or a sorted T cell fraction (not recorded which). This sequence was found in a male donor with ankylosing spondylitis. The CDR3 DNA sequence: TGCGCCAGCAGCCCCCTTCCGTTTGGGACTAGCGGGGGCACCGGGGAGCTGTTTTTT. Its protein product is CASSPLPFGTSGGTGELFF.